These 29 T cell receptor beta chains came from one sample sequenced in a study of blood T cell repertoires in COVID-19 (dated by TCRdb to 2020 to 2021). Receptor amplification or capture employed the immunoSEQ multiplex PCR assay. TCRdb's version of the immuneACCESS table is confined to in-frame rearrangements and falls short of the full clone set. An unresolved V gene accounts for under half of the shortfall where checked; the remainder is of unknown origin. In this sample the table shows around 77,000 clones, more than 80% of which occur a single time. The ten largest make up 4.5% to 5.5% of the sample. Sequenced: peripheral blood. The source of these receptors is a man of 80 years or more with acute or convalescent COVID-19.

The rearrangement joins TRBV6-2 or TRBV6-3 to TRBJ2-7; possible D gene TRBD1, 8 bases. Germline V gene lookup returns CDR1 MNHEY and CDR2 SVGEGT. The CDR3 totals 16 residues. V shed 4 bases and J shed 3 bases, with 19 bases lying between them. The CDR3: CASSWRTGTNRYEQYF. CDR3 DNA sequence: TGTGCCAGCAGTTGGAGGACAGGGACTAACCGCTACGAGCAGTACTTC.

The V and J genes are TRBV4-1 and TRBJ1-1, with D perhaps TRBD1 (6 bases). From germline, CDR1 is MGHRA and CDR2 YSYEKL. V shed 0 bases and J shed 3 bases, with 23 bases lying between them. This CDR3 contains 19 residues. The CDR3 DNA follows: TGCGCCAGCAGCCAAGAGCGTATAACGAAACAGGGCGGGTACACTGAAGCTTTCTTT. Its protein is CASSQERITKQGGYTEAFF.

This chain uses TRBV18 with TRBJ2-1; D might be TRBD1 (6 bases). Germline V gene data show CDR1 as KGHSH and CDR2 as LQKENI. The CDR3 has 13 residues. Trimming removed 5 bases at V and 8 bases at J, with 13 bases between. The CDR3 protein is CASSSRQDDEQFF. In DNA form, the CDR3 reads TGTGCCAGCTCATCCAGACAGGACGATGAGCAGTTCTTC.

The chain uses TRBV4-2 and TRBJ1-2; 7 nucleotides line up with TRBD1. CDR3 length: 14 residues. The germline V gene has CDR1 LGHNA and CDR2 YNFKEQ. The junction had 4 bases not matched to a gene; V was cut back by 0 bases and J by 6 bases. The CDR3 protein is CASSQDRTGDGYTF. The CDR3 DNA follows: TGTGCCAGCAGCCAAGACAGGACAGGTGATGGCTACACCTTC.

The chain carries TRBV5-1 and TRBJ2-7; 10 nucleotides agree with TRBD1. With 0 bases clipped from V and 2 bases from J, the junction kept 2 bases outside the gene matches. The CDR3 is made up of 15 amino acids. The germline CDR1 and CDR2 sequences are SGHRS and YFSETQ. The CDR3: CASSLDGTGAYEQYF. In DNA form, the CDR3 reads TGCGCCAGCAGCTTGGACGGGACAGGGGCCTACGAGCAGTACTTC.

The chain links TRBV19 to TRBJ1-1; no clear D gene. Germline-derived CDR1 and CDR2 are LNHDA and SQIVND (reference sequence). V lost 3 bases, J lost 4 bases, and 15 bases lay in between. There are 15 residues in the CDR3. The CDR3 DNA follows: TGTGCCAGTAGTATCGTGCCGGGTTCGGGCACTGAAGCTTTCTTT. Translation gives CASSIVPGSGTEAFF.

The chain combines TRBV20-1 with TRBJ2-1; D gene ambiguous. This CDR3 is built from 11 residues. Trimming left V 3 bases short and J 8 bases short, with 8 bases between. The germline V gene has CDR1 DFQATT and CDR2 SNEGSKA (reference sequence). In DNA form, the CDR3 reads TGCAGTGCTAGCCTCTCCGATGAGCAGTTCTTC. Translated, it gives CSASLSDEQFF.

The chain carries TRBV9 and TRBJ2-3; a possible D gene is TRBD2 (6 bases). Germline V gene data show CDR1 as SGDLS and CDR2 as YYNGEE. V was pared by 5 bases and J by 2 bases, with 18 bases between. The CDR3 has 16 amino acids. CDR3 loop: CASRGGVDFITDTQYF. CDR3 coding DNA: TGTGCCAGCAGGGGCGGGGTTGACTTTATCACAGATACGCAGTATTTT.

This chain uses TRBV19 with TRBJ2-3; TRBD2 matches at 8 bases. CDR3 size: 14 residues. V shed 6 bases, J shed 3 bases, and the junction held 5 bases outside the gene matches. CDR1 and CDR2 from the germline V gene are LNHDA and SQIVND (reference sequence). The CDR3 DNA is TGTGCCAGTAGACCGGGACTAGGGACAGATACGCAGTATTTT. Amino acid sequence: CASRPGLGTDTQYF.

The chain uses TRBV12-5 and TRBJ1-2; 8 nucleotides line up with TRBD1. Germline trimming cut 3 bases from V and 5 bases from J; bases unmatched to any gene: 8. The length of the CDR3 is 15 residues. The germline CDR1 and CDR2 sequences are LGHNT and FRNRAP. The CDR3 DNA sequence: TGTGCTAGTGGTTTATTCCACCGGACAGGGTATGGCTACACCTTC. Amino acids: CASGLFHRTGYGYTF.

V is TRBV24-1 and J is TRBJ2-2, with 7 positions matching TRBD2. This CDR3 region has 16 residues. The ends lost 2 bases at V and 4 bases at J; junction bases unmatched: 6. CDR1 KGHDR and CDR2 SFDVKD come from the germline V gene. This CDR3 reads CATSDWGGGVTGELFF. The CDR3 region has the DNA TGTGCCACCAGTGATTGGGGGGGAGGAGTCACCGGGGAGCTGTTTTTT.

V usage is TRBV24-1 and J usage is TRBJ2-7; TRBD1 matches at 12 bases. Trimming took 9 bases from V and 2 from J; bases not matched to a gene: 1. Germline V gene sequence: CDR1 KGHDR, CDR2 SFDVKD. This CDR3 contains 13 residues. CDR3 residues: CATGTGGPYEQYF. CDR3 in DNA: TGTGCCACCGGGACAGGGGGCCCCTACGAGCAGTACTTC.

V and J are TRBV7-2 and TRBJ2-7, with D possibly matching TRBD1 (5 bases). CDR3 length: 19 residues. CDR1 is SGHTA and CDR2 is FQGNSA in the germline V gene. V gave up 5 bases and J gave up 5 bases, with 31 bases separating them. As DNA, the CDR3 is TGTGCCAGCAGCCCCCGAGGCCCCCTTACAGGTGGGGTGGAAAACGAGCAGTACTTC. This codes for CASSPRGPLTGGVENEQYF.

This clone was picked up one time. The chain employs TRBV4-3 and TRBJ1-2, with D possibly TRBD1 on 6 matching bases. Per the germline V gene, CDR1 is LGHNA and CDR2 is YSLEER. Trimming stripped 6 bases from V and 0 bases from J, with 14 bases between. This CDR3 region has 15 residues. The CDR3 bases are TGCGCCAGCAGTTCAGGGGTTTCAGCTAACTATGGCTACACCTTC. Translated: CASSSGVSANYGYTF.

This clone occurred once. The chain employs TRBV6-5 and TRBJ1-5; tentatively, D is TRBD1 (6 bases). Trimming shortened V by 7 bases and J by 6 bases, and 16 bases separated the two germline ends. Germline values: CDR1 MNHEY, CDR2 SVGAGI. The CDR3 extends over 14 amino acids. This CDR3 reads CASNPSDRPQPQHF. The DNA of the CDR3 is TGTGCCAGCAATCCGTCCGACAGGCCTCAGCCCCAGCATTTT.

The chain's CDR3 is CASSLAGWETQYF. In nucleotides, the CDR3 is TGTGCCAGCAGTTTGGCAGGGTGGGAGACCCAGTACTTC. This rearrangement joins TRBV6-6 to TRBJ2-5, with D maybe TRBD1 (5 bases). Looked up from germline, CDR1 is MNHNY and CDR2 is SVGAGI (reference sequence). The CDR3 has 13 amino acids. V was shortened by 4 bases and J by 5 bases, with 11 bases between the two germline ends.

The CDR3 is CASSLNPTGNTIYF. The CDR3 DNA reads as TGTGCCAGCAGCTTAAATCCTACTGGAAACACCATATATTTT. The chain has TRBV7-2 and TRBJ1-3; unclear D gene. Trimming left V 2 bases short and J 2 bases short, with 7 bases between. Germline CDR1 reads SGHTA; CDR2 reads FQGNSA. The CDR3 length is 14 residues.

The CDR3 is CASSDSTGINSKNIQYF. The CDR3 DNA reads as TGTGCCAGCAGTGATTCTACAGGGATCAACTCCAAAAACATTCAGTACTTC. The chain is built from TRBV28 and TRBJ2-4, with D possibly TRBD1 on 6 matching bases. The germline V and J ends were trimmed by 5 bases and 2 bases, with 19 bases remaining between them. This CDR3 has 17 residues. Looked up from germline, CDR1 is MDHEN and CDR2 is SYDVKM.

The V gene is TRBV18, the J gene TRBJ1-2; TRBD1 matches 8 bases. The length of the CDR3 is 15 residues. CDR1 is KGHSH, CDR2 LQKENI, per germline. Unmatched junction bases numbered 9, after V lost 5 bases and J lost 4 bases. The CDR3 reads CASSKIGQGLYGYTF. The DNA for the CDR3 is TGTGCCAGCTCAAAAATTGGACAGGGCCTCTATGGCTACACCTTC.

This clone showed up just once. The chain carries TRBV18 and TRBJ1-5, with a tentative D call TRBD1 (5 bases). The germline V and J ends were trimmed by 1 base and 3 bases, with 10 bases remaining between them. CDR3 length: 15 residues. CDR1 is KGHSH, CDR2 LQKENI, per germline. CDR3 coding DNA: TGTGCCAGCTCACCACAGGAGGGGCACAATCAGCCCCAGCATTTT. It codes for CASSPQEGHNQPQHF.

The V gene is TRBV29-1, the J gene TRBJ1-2, with 10 positions matching TRBD1. Germline V lookup: CDR1 SQVTM, CDR2 ANQGSEA. With 6 bases clipped from V and 2 bases from J, the junction kept 3 bases outside the gene matches. The CDR3 is 13 amino acids. The CDR3 spells CSVRTGGNYGYTF. In DNA form, the CDR3 reads TGCAGCGTGCGGACAGGGGGAAACTATGGCTACACCTTC. Combining the CDR3 with reference TRBV29-1 and TRBJ1-2 gives the whole variable domain SAVISQKPSRDICQRGTSLTIQCQVDSQVTMMFWYRQQPGQSLTLIATANQGSEATYESGFVIDKFPISRPNLTFSTLTVSNMSPEDSSIYLCSVRTGGNYGYTFGSGTRLTVV.

The genes are TRBV3-1 (or the pseudogene TRBV3-2) and TRBJ2-1; 9 bases are a match to TRBD2. Per germline, CDR1 LGHDT and CDR2 YNNKEL (reference sequence). The CDR3 runs 16 residues. J gave up 10 bases and V 4 bases, and 14 bases lay outside the gene matches. The CDR3 is CASSPLASGVLSEQFF. The CDR3 DNA reads as TGTGCCAGCAGCCCTCTGGCTAGCGGGGTTTTAAGCGAGCAGTTCTTC.

V gene TRBV7-2 combines with J gene TRBJ2-3; 12 bases match TRBD2. Germline CDR1 is SGHTA and CDR2 is FQGNSA. The CDR3 runs to 15 residues. J was trimmed by 4 bases and V by 7 bases; bases with no gene match: 6. The CDR3 region has the DNA TGTGCCAGCATGCCTAGCGGGGGGGCGGCAGATACGCAGTATTTT. This sequence encodes CASMPSGGAADTQYF.

This clone appeared a single time. J is TRBJ2-7 and V is TRBV18; TRBD2 matches at 8 bases. This CDR3 contains 16 residues. Per germline, CDR1 KGHSH and CDR2 LQKENI. With V trimmed by 4 bases and J by 0 bases, 8 bases remained unmatched. CDR3 loop: CASSQQTSANSYEQYF. The CDR3, as DNA: TGTGCCAGCTCACAACAGACTAGCGCGAACTCCTACGAGCAGTACTTC.

The chain combines TRBV19 with TRBJ2-3, with no clear D. Germline lookup yields CDR1 LNHDA and CDR2 SQIVND (reference sequence). The CDR3 length is 15 residues. The V gene lost 7 bases and the J gene lost 0 bases, with 14 bases spanning the gap. CDR3 sequence (DNA): TGTGCCAGTACGGGTCCCTCCACTAGCACAGATACGCAGTATTTT. It specifies CASTGPSTSTDTQYF.

This chain uses TRBV9 with TRBJ1-4, with 9 bases fitting TRBD1. Germline values: CDR1 SGDLS, CDR2 YYNGEE. The CDR3 sequence is 14 residues long. Trimming at V came to 2 bases and at J to 5 bases, leaving 1 base not matched to a gene. The CDR3 nucleotides are TGTGCCAGCAGCGTGGGGACAGGGAATGAAAAACTGTTTTTT. Protein: CASSVGTGNEKLFF.

The rearrangement joins TRBV11-2 to TRBJ2-1; 7 bases line up with TRBD2. Trimming at V came to 5 bases and at J to 2 bases, leaving 12 bases not matched to a gene. The CDR3 covers 17 residues. Germline CDR1 SGHAT, CDR2 FQNNGV. Here the CDR3 DNA reads TGTGCCAGCAGCCCGCCAAGCGGGAAGCCTACCTACAATGAGCAGTTCTTC. It codes for CASSPPSGKPTYNEQFF.

V gene TRBV3-1 (or the pseudogene TRBV3-2) combines with J gene TRBJ2-5, with 8 bases that match TRBD2. Germline V gene lookup returns CDR1 LGHDT and CDR2 YNNKEL (reference sequence). V shed 0 bases, J shed 2 bases, and the junction held 14 bases outside the gene matches. The CDR3 length is 19 residues. CDR3 in amino acids: CASSQDLAGRPMGQETQYF. The DNA of the CDR3 is TGTGCCAGCAGCCAAGATTTAGCGGGACGCCCCATGGGTCAAGAGACCCAGTACTTC.

This chain links TRBV28 with TRBJ2-5; D possibly corresponds to TRBD2 (6 bases). V was clipped by 7 bases and J by 5 bases, with 8 bases between them. CDR3 length: 11 residues. Germline CDR1 reads MDHEN; CDR2 reads SYDVKM. DNA for the CDR3: TGTGCCAGCAACAGCGGGGAGACCCAGTACTTC. As protein: CASNSGETQYF.